These 24 T cell receptor beta chains were all obtained from the same sample, sequenced in a study of cytomegalovirus exposure and HLA in healthy donors. PCR primers comprised 60 Vbeta and 13 Jbeta primers. Produced via immunoSEQ multiplex PCR; TCRdb's table is partial and in-frame only. The sample includes around 280,000 clones, 70% to 90% seen only once; the top ten take 2% to 3%. The sequencing input was PBMCs. These receptors came from a woman younger than 35 in good health and CMV-seronegative.

V and J are TRBV11-2 and TRBJ1-1; the D gene is possibly TRBD1 (6 bases). V was clipped by 0 bases and J by 1 base, with 15 bases between them. The length of the CDR3 is 17 residues. Per germline, CDR1 SGHAT and CDR2 FQNNGV. The CDR3 DNA is TGTGCCAGCAGCTTAGAGATGGCAGGGGCCGCGAACACTGAAGCTTTCTTT. It translates to CASSLEMAGAANTEAFF.

The rearrangement links TRBV5-8 to TRBJ1-1; 8 nucleotides align to TRBD1. This CDR3 is 17 amino acids long. V lost 4 bases, J lost 1 base, and 12 bases stayed unmatched. The germline CDR1 and CDR2 sequences are SGHTS and YDEGEE. In DNA form, the CDR3 reads TGTGCCAGCAGCAAAGGCGGGACAGGTCTTTGGAACACTGAAGCTTTCTTT. Translation gives CASSKGGTGLWNTEAFF.

The chain is built from TRBV2 and TRBJ2-5; D uncertain. Trimming removed 4 bases at V and 4 bases at J, with 10 bases between. The germline V gene encodes CDR1 SNHLY and CDR2 FYNNEI. The CDR3 covers 13 residues. The CDR3 DNA is TGTGCCAGCAGTGTAGATTCAGGAGAGACCCAGTACTTC. Translation: CASSVDSGETQYF.

This clone has just a few counts. The V gene is TRBV18, the J gene TRBJ2-5, with D possibly TRBD2 on 6 matching bases. This CDR3 region has 14 residues. Germline loops: CDR1 KGHSH, CDR2 LQKENI. V was cut by 1 base and J by 3 bases, with 9 bases left in between. Here the CDR3 reads CASSPRAGKETQYF. The CDR3 nucleotides are TGTGCCAGCTCACCACGCGCGGGGAAAGAGACCCAGTACTTC.

V usage is TRBV19 and J usage is TRBJ1-2; no clear D gene. The germline CDR1 and CDR2 sequences are LNHDA and SQIVND (reference sequence). Trimming left V 1 base short and J 4 bases short, with 13 bases between. The CDR3 spans 15 residues. The CDR3 DNA follows: TGTGCCAGTAGTATAGCCGCTCGGAGGAGCTATGGCTACACCTTC. Translation: CASSIAARRSYGYTF.

The CDR3 DNA sequence: TGCAGCGTTGAGGGAGTAGCGGGGGGCCAAGAGACCCAGTACTTC. This translates into CSVEGVAGGQETQYF. The gene calls are TRBV29-1 and TRBJ2-5; 10 nucleotides line up with TRBD2. From germline, CDR1 is SQVTM and CDR2 ANQGSEA. The J segment lost 1 base and the V segment lost 3 bases, leaving 5 bases of the junction unmatched. The CDR3 is made up of 15 amino acids.

J is TRBJ1-3 and V is TRBV5-4, with 9 bases identical to TRBD1. The CDR3 consists of 13 residues. V dropped 3 bases and J dropped 8; count of bases not matched to a gene: 3. Germline V CDR1 and CDR2: SGHNT, YYREEE (reference sequence). The CDR3 loop reads CASSWTGADTIYF. In DNA, the CDR3 is TGTGCCAGCAGCTGGACAGGGGCAGACACCATATATTTT.

The V call is TRBV28, the J call TRBJ2-7; D unclear. The CDR3 has 14 residues. V dropped 4 bases and J dropped 2 bases, with 12 bases sitting between them. Germline V gene sequence: CDR1 MDHEN, CDR2 SYDVKM. The DNA of the CDR3 is TGTGCCAGCAGTTCTTCCAGGCTCCCCTACGAGCAGTACTTC. Its protein is CASSSSRLPYEQYF.

The rearrangement uses TRBV6-5 and TRBJ2-7; the match to TRBD1 covers 11 bases. V was pared by 0 bases and J by 2 bases, with 3 bases of the junction left unmatched. Germline V lookup: CDR1 MNHEY, CDR2 SVGAGI. The CDR3 has 16 amino acids. This CDR3 reads CASSYSQGQGAYEQYF. The CDR3 region has the DNA TGTGCCAGCAGTTACTCACAGGGACAGGGGGCCTACGAGCAGTACTTC.

The rearrangement joins TRBV10-3 to TRBJ1-5, with D possibly TRBD1 on 5 matching bases. This CDR3 spans 14 amino acids. Trimming removed 3 bases from V and 7 bases from J, with 13 bases in between. Looked up from germline, CDR1 is ENHRY and CDR2 is SYGVKD. The CDR3 loop is CAISDHKGVQPQHF. The CDR3, as DNA: TGTGCCATCAGTGACCACAAAGGGGTCCAGCCCCAGCATTTT.

The chain carries TRBV10-1 and TRBJ1-1; D might be TRBD1 (6 bases). Germline V gene lookup returns CDR1 WNHNN and CDR2 SYGVQD (reference sequence). V was pared by 5 bases and J by 3 bases, with 16 bases between. The CDR3 totals 15 residues. CDR3 DNA: TGCGCCAGCAGTCTAAAACAGGGAGAGCACACTGAAGCTTTCTTT. Translating gives CASSLKQGEHTEAFF.

This sequence joins TRBV4-1 and TRBJ2-5; 7 positions agree with TRBD1. This CDR3 has 18 amino acids. The ends lost 0 bases at V and 5 bases at J; junction bases unmatched: 15. CDR1 is MGHRA, CDR2 YSYEKL, per germline. The CDR3 protein is CASSQDFGRQGSFETQYF. CDR3 nucleotides: TGCGCCAGCAGCCAAGATTTTGGTAGACAGGGCAGTTTTGAGACCCAGTACTTC.

V and J are TRBV18 and TRBJ2-7; the D gene is possibly TRBD1 (5 bases). Deletions cut 3 bases from V and 5 bases from J, with 14 bases between. The V gene's germline CDR1 is KGHSH and CDR2 LQKENI. The length of the CDR3 is 14 residues. CDR3 sequence: CASSPLTVSDEQYF. The CDR3 coding sequence is TGTGCCAGCTCACCCTTGACAGTGAGTGACGAGCAGTACTTC.

V usage is TRBV9 and J usage is TRBJ2-5, with TRBD2 matching over 12 bases. CDR1 is SGDLS and CDR2 is YYNGEE in the germline V gene. The CDR3 runs to 16 residues. Germline trimming cut 3 bases from V and 2 bases from J; bases unmatched to any gene: 5. In DNA, the CDR3 is TGTGCCAGCAGCGGCCGACTAGCGGGGGTTCAAGAGACCCAGTACTTC. Amino acids: CASSGRLAGVQETQYF.

The chain joins TRBV7-9 to TRBJ2-5; perhaps TRBD1 as D (7 bases). This CDR3 is built from 13 residues. V was trimmed by 6 bases and J by 5 bases, leaving 13 bases between them. Germline loops: CDR1 SEHNR, CDR2 FQNEAQ (reference sequence). The CDR3 here is CASREGAAETQYF. DNA of the CDR3: TGTGCCAGCAGGGAGGGGGCCGCGGAGACCCAGTACTTC.

The V gene is TRBV28, the J gene TRBJ2-7, with no clear D. Germline V lookup: CDR1 MDHEN, CDR2 SYDVKM. The CDR3 loop spans 14 amino acids. The V and J ends lost 7 bases and 2 bases respectively, with 15 bases between them. CDR3 region: CASTSSPSTYEQYF. CDR3 DNA sequence: TGTGCCAGCACCTCAAGCCCCTCAACCTACGAGCAGTACTTC. Variable domain in full (rest from reference TRBV28 and TRBJ2-7): DVKVTQSSRYLVKRTGEKVFLECVQDMDHENMFWYRQDPGLGLRLIYFSYDVKMKEKGDIPEGYSVSREKKERFSLILESASTNQTSMYLCASTSSPSTYEQYFGPGTRLTVT.

The genes are TRBV28 and TRBJ1-1; 7 bases are shared with TRBD1. The CDR3 has 13 residues. Germline V lookup: CDR1 MDHEN, CDR2 SYDVKM. The trim removed 6 bases at V and 4 bases at J, leaving 5 bases unmatched. CDR3 nucleotide sequence: TGTGCCAGCAGATACGCAGGGGGCACTGAAGCTTTCTTT. It encodes CASRYAGGTEAFF.

The rearrangement uses TRBV7-8 and TRBJ2-1; TRBD1 is a possible D gene (6 bases). Trimming left V 1 base short and J 4 bases short, with 14 bases between. This CDR3 spans 16 amino acids. CDR1 and CDR2 from the germline V gene are SGHVS and FQNEAQ. In nucleotides, the CDR3 is TGTGCCAGCAGCTTAGGTTTTGGACAGATGTACAATGAGCAGTTCTTC. Amino acid sequence: CASSLGFGQMYNEQFF.

DNA for the CDR3: TGTGCCAGCAGACCCCTAAAAAACACCGGGGAGCTGTTTTTT. It encodes CASRPLKNTGELFF. The V and J genes are TRBV2 and TRBJ2-2; D call uncertain. From germline, CDR1 is SNHLY and CDR2 FYNNEI. The V end lost 6 bases, the J end lost 2 bases, and 10 bases lay between the germline ends. The CDR3 is 14 amino acids.

This rearrangement joins TRBV18 to TRBJ2-3; TRBD2 aligns across 9 bases. Germline CDR1 is KGHSH and CDR2 is LQKENI. Trimming took 1 base from V and 1 from J; bases not matched to a gene: 3. This CDR3 spans 16 amino acids. The CDR3 nucleotides read TGTGCCAGCTCACCACGTCCTAGCGGGGGCACAGATACGCAGTATTTT. Encoded protein: CASSPRPSGGTDTQYF.

The genes are TRBV12-5 and TRBJ2-3; D may be TRBD1 (6 bases). CDR3 length equals 17 residues. Trimming removed 0 bases at V and 2 bases at J, with 15 bases between. Germline CDR1 reads LGHNT; CDR2 reads FRNRAP. CDR3 region: CASGLVIWDTNTDTQYF. CDR3 DNA: TGTGCTAGTGGTTTGGTAATATGGGACACAAACACAGATACGCAGTATTTT.

The genes are TRBV18 and TRBJ1-1; TRBD1 aligns across 7 bases. Per germline, CDR1 KGHSH and CDR2 LQKENI. The V segment lost 6 bases and the J segment 1 base; nucleotides outside the gene matches: 5. CDR3 length: 14 residues. CDR3 in amino acids: CASSKGQPNTEAFF. The CDR3 DNA follows: TGTGCCAGCTCCAAGGGACAGCCGAACACTGAAGCTTTCTTT.

The chain couples TRBV7-8 to TRBJ1-1; D is ambiguous. Trimming pared 3 bases from V and 0 bases from J, leaving 8 bases between. CDR3 length: 14 residues. Germline CDR1 is SGHVS and CDR2 is FQNEAQ. The CDR3 is CASSFSRMNTEAFF. CDR3 sequence (DNA): TGTGCCAGCAGCTTTAGTCGCATGAACACTGAAGCTTTCTTT.

This rearrangement joins TRBV10-3 to TRBJ1-2, with 7 bases fitting TRBD1. The CDR3 runs to 13 residues. J gave up 2 bases and V 7 bases, and 4 bases lay outside the gene matches. CDR1 ENHRY and CDR2 SYGVKD come from the germline V gene. The CDR3 protein is CAITSTGNYGYTF. CDR3 sequence (DNA): TGTGCCATCACCTCGACAGGGAACTATGGCTACACCTTC.